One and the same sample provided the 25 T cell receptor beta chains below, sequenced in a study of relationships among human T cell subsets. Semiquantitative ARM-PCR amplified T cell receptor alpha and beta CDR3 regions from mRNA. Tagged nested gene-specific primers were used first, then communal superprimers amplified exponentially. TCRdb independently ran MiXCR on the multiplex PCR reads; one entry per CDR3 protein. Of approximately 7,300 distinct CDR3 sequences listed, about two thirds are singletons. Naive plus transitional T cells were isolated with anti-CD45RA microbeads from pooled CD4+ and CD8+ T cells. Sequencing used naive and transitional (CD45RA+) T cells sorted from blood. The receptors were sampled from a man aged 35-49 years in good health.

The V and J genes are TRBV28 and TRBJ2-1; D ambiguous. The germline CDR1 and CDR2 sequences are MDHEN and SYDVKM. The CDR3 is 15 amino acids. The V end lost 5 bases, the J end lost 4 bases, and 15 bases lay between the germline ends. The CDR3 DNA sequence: TGTGCCAGCAGTGGACCGAAGATTTTTTACAATGAGCAGTTCTTC. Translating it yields CASSGPKIFYNEQFF.

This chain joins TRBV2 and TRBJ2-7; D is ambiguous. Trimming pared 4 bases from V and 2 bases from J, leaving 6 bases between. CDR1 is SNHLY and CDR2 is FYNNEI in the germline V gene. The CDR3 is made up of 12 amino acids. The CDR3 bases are TGTGCCAGCAGTGGACTGGCCTACGAGCAGTACTTC. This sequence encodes CASSGLAYEQYF. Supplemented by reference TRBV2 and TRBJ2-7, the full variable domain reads EPEVTQTPSHQVTQMGQEVILRCVPISNHLYFYWYRQILGQKVEFLVSFYNNEISEKSEIFDDQFSVERPDGSNFTLKIRSTKLEDSAMYFCASSGLAYEQYFGPGTRLTVT.

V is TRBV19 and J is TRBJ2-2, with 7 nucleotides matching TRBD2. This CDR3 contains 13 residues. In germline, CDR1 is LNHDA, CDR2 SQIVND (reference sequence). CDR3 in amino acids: CMVEGGLTGELFF. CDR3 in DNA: TGTATGGTGGAGGGAGGGCTCACCGGGGAGCTGTTTTTT.

CDR3 nucleotides: TGTGCCAGCAGCCAAGATCAAGGGTCAAGCTCCTACGAGCAGTACTTC. Translating gives CASSQDQGSSSYEQYF. The rearrangement joins TRBV4-2 to TRBJ2-7; the D is unclear. The CDR3 covers 16 residues. Trimming removed 0 bases at V and 0 bases at J, with 12 bases between. The V gene's germline CDR1 is LGHNA and CDR2 YNFKEQ.

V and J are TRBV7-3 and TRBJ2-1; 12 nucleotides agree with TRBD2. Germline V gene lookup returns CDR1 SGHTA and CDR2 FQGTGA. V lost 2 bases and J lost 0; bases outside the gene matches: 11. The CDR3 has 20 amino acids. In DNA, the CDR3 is TGTGCCAGCAGCTTACGACCTAGCGGGGGGGCTATCCACTCCTACAATGAGCAGTTCTTC. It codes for CASSLRPSGGAIHSYNEQFF.

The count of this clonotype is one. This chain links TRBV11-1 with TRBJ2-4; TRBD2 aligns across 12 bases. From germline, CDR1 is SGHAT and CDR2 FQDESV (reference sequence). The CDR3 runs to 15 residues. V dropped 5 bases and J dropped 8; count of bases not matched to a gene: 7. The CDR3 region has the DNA TGTGCCAGCAGCATAGGACTAGCGGGGCAGGACATTCAGTACTTC. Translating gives CASSIGLAGQDIQYF.

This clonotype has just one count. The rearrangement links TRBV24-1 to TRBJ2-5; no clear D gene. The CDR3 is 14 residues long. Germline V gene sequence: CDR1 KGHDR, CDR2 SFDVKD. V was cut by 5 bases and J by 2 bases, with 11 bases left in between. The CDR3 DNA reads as TGTGCCACCAGTGGAATAGTTACTCAAGAGACCCAGTACTTC. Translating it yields CATSGIVTQETQYF.

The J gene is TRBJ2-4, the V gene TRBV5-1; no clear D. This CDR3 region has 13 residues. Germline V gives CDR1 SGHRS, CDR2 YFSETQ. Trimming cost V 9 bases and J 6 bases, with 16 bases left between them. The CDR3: CANSPFDGNIQYF. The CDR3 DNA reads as TGCGCCAACAGTCCCTTTGATGGAAACATTCAGTACTTC.

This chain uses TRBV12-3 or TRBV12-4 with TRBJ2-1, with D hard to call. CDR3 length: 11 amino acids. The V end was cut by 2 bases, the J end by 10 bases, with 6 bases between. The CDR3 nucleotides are TGTGCCAGCAGTTTAATTCGGGAGCAGTTCTTC. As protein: CASSLIREQFF.

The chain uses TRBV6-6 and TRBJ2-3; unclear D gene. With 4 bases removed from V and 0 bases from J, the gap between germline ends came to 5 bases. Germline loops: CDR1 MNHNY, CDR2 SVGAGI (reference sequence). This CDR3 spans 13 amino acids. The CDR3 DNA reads TGTGCCAGCAGTTTGATTAGCACAGATACGCAGTATTTT. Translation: CASSLISTDTQYF.

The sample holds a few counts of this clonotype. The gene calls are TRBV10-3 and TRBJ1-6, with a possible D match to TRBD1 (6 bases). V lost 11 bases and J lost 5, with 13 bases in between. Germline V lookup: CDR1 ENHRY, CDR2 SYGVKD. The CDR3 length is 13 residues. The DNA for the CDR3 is TGTGCCTCGGGAAACAGGGATAATTCACCCCTCCACTTT. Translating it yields CASGNRDNSPLHF.

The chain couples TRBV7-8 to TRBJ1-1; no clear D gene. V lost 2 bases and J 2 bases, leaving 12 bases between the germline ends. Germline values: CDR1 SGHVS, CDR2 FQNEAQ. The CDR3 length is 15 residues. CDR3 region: CASSLMGGGNTEAFF. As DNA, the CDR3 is TGTGCCAGCAGCTTAATGGGAGGAGGAAACACTGAAGCTTTCTTT.

CDR3 residues: CASSLASGSPNEQFF. CDR3 in DNA: TGTGCCAGCAGCTTAGCTAGCGGGAGTCCAAATGAGCAGTTCTTC. The chain is built from TRBV7-9 and TRBJ2-1, with 9 bases aligning to TRBD2. Germline CDR1 and CDR2: SEHNR and FQNEAQ (reference sequence). The CDR3 consists of 15 residues. The J segment lost 7 bases and the V segment lost 0 bases, leaving 4 bases of the junction unmatched.

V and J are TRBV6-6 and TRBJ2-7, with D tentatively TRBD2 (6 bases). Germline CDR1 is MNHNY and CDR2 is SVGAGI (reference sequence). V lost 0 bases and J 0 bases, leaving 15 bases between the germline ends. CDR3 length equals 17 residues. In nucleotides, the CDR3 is TGTGCCAGCAGTTACTCGCTCGGTGCCGGGAGCTCCTACGAGCAGTACTTC. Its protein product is CASSYSLGAGSSYEQYF.

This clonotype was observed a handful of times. The CDR3 sequence is CASSVSSSGSNEQFF. CDR3 coding DNA: TGTGCCAGCAGTGTCAGTTCTAGCGGGAGCAATGAGCAGTTCTTC. V gene TRBV6-4 combines with J gene TRBJ2-1; 10 bases fit TRBD2. CDR3 length: 15 residues. Looked up from germline, CDR1 is MRHNA and CDR2 is SNTAGT. V gave up 4 bases and J gave up 6 bases; unmatched junction bases: 6.

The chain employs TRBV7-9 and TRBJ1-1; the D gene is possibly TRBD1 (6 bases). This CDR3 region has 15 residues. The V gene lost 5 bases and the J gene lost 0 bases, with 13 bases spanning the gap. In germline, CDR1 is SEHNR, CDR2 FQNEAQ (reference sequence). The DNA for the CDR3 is TGTGCCAGCAGCCCAATAGGACAGTTGAACACTGAAGCTTTCTTT. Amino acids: CASSPIGQLNTEAFF. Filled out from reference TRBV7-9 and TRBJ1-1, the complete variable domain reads DTGVSQNPRHKITKRGQNVTFRCDPISEHNRLYWYRQTLGQGPEFLTYFQNEAQLEKSRLLSDRFSAERPKGSFSTLEIQRTEQGDSAMYLCASSPIGQLNTEAFFGQGTRLTVV.

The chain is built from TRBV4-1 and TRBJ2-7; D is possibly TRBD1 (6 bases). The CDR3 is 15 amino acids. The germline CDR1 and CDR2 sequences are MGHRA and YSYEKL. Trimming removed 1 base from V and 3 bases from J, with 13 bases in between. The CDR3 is CASSQADSELYEQYF. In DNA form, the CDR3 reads TGCGCCAGCAGCCAAGCGGACAGTGAGCTCTACGAGCAGTACTTC.

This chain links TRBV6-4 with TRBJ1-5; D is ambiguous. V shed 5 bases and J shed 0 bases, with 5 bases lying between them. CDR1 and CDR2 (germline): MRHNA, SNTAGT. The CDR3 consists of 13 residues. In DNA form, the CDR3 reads TGTGCCAGCAGTAAAGCTAGCAATCAGCCCCAGCATTTT. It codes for CASSKASNQPQHF.

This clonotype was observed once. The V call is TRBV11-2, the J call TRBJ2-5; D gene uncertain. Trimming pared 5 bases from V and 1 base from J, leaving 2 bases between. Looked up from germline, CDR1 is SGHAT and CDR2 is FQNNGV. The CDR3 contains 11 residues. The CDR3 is CASSAQETQYF. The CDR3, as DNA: TGTGCCAGCAGCGCCCAAGAGACCCAGTACTTC.

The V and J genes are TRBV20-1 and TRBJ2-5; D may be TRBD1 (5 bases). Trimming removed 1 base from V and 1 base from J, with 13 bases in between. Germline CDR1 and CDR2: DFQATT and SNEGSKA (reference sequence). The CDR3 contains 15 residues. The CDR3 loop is CSARVLDRIQETQYF. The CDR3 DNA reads TGCAGTGCTAGAGTCCTTGACAGAATCCAAGAGACCCAGTACTTC.

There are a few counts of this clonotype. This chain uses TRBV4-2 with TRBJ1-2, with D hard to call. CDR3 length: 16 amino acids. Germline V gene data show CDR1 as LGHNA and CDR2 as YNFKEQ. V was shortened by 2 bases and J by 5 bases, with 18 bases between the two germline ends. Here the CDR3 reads CASSQSSWQLGYGYTF. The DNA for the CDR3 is TGTGCCAGCAGCCAAAGTTCTTGGCAGCTGGGGTATGGCTACACCTTC.

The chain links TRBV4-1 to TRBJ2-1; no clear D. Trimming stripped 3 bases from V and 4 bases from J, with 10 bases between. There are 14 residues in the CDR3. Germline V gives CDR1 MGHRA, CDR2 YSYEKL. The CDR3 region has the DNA TGCGCCAGCAGCCACCATGGGCAGTACAATGAGCAGTTCTTC. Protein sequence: CASSHHGQYNEQFF.

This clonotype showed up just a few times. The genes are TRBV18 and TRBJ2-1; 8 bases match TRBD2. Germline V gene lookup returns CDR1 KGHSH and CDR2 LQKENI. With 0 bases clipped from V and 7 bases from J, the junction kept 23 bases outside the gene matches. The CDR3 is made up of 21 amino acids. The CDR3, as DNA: TGTGCCAGCTCACCACCGAGGGAAGAAGGACTAGCCCCAGATCTCGGTAATGAGCAGTTCTTC. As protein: CASSPPREEGLAPDLGNEQFF.

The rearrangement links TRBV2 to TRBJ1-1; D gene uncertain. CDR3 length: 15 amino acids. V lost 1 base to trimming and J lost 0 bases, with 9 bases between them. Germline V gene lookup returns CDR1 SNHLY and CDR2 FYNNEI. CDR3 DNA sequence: TGTGCCAGCAGTGAAGTTTCTGCGTTGAACACTGAAGCTTTCTTT. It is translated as CASSEVSALNTEAFF.

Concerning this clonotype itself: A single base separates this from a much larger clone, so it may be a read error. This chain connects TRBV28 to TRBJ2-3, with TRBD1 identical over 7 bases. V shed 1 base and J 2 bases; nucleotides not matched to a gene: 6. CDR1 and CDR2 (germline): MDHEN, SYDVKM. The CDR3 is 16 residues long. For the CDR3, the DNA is TGTGCCAGCAGTTTATTGTGGGACAGAAACACAGATACGCAGTATTTT. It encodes CASSLLWDRNTDTQYF.